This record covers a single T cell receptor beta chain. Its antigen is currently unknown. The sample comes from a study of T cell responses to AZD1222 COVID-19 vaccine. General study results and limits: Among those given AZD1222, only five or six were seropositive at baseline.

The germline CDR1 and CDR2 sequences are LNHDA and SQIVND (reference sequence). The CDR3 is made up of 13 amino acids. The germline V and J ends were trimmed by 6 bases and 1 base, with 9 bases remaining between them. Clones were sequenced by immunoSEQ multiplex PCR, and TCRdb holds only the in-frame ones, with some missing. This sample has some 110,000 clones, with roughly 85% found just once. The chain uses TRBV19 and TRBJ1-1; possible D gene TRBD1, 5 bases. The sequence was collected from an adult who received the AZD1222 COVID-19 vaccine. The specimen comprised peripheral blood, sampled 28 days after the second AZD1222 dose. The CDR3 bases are TGTGCCAGTAGCATCGACAGGAACACTGAAGCTTTCTTT. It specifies CASSIDRNTEAFF. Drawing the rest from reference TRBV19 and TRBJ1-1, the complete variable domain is DGGITQSPKYLFRKEGQNVTLSCEQNLNHDAMYWYRQDPGQGLRLIYYSQIVNDFQKGDIAEGYSVSREKKESFPLTVTSAQKNPTAFYLCASSIDRNTEAFFGQGTRLTVV.